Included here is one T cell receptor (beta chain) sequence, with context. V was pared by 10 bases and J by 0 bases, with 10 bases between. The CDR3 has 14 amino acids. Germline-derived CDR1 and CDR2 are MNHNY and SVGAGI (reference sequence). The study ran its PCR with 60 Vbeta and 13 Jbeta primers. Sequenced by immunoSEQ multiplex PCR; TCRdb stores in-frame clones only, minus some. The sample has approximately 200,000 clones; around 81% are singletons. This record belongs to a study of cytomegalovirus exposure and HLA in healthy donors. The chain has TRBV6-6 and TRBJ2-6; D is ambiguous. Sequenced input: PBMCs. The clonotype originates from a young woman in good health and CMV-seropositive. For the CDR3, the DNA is TGTGCCACCCAAGCTGACTCTGGGGCCAACGTCCTGACTTTC. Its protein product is CATQADSGANVLTF.